These 5 T cell receptor beta chains originate from one sample sequenced in a study of graft-versus-host responses after intestinal transplantation. The antigens these receptors bind are not known. Measured with immunoSEQ multiplex PCR; TCRdb has only the in-frame clones, and not every one. Among 98,000 or so clones listed, less than 90% were seen once. The material was unstimulated CD4+ T cells sorted from spleen or lymph node cells, obtained before intestinal transplant. These receptors all come from a human donor who received an intestinal transplant.

The rearrangement uses TRBV29-1 and TRBJ1-1, with 11 bases that match TRBD1. CDR3 length equals 15 residues. V dropped 4 bases and J dropped 4; count of bases not matched to a gene: 8. The germline V gene has CDR1 SQVTM and CDR2 ANQGSEA. CDR3 residues: CSVAGQGAVATEAFF. CDR3 coding DNA: TGCAGCGTTGCAGGACAGGGGGCGGTGGCCACTGAAGCTTTCTTT.

The rearrangement uses TRBV6-6 and TRBJ2-5; 7 bases are shared with TRBD1. V lost 6 bases, J lost 5 bases, and 6 bases stayed unmatched. The CDR3 totals 13 residues. CDR1 and CDR2 from the germline V gene are MNHNY and SVGAGI (reference sequence). In nucleotides, the CDR3 is TGTGCCAGCAGGGTGACAGGGATGGAGACCCAGTACTTC. Translating gives CASRVTGMETQYF.

The genes are TRBV5-1 and TRBJ2-7; 8 nucleotides align to TRBD2. The CDR3 spans 15 residues. CDR1 and CDR2 from the germline V gene are SGHRS and YFSETQ. The trim removed 3 bases at V and 2 bases at J, leaving 7 bases unmatched. The DNA of the CDR3 is TGCGCCAGCAGCTCTACGAGCGGGAGAGCCTACGAGCAGTACTTC. It codes for CASSSTSGRAYEQYF.

The V call is TRBV7-3, the J call TRBJ2-5, with D perhaps assigned TRBD1 or TRBD2 (5 bases each). CDR1 and CDR2 from the germline V gene are SGHTA and FQGTGA. The CDR3 runs 14 residues. Trimming shortened V by 5 bases and J by 4 bases, and 14 bases separated the two germline ends. CDR3 nucleotide sequence: TGTGCCAGCAGCCCCCGAGGGGCGGGAGAGACCCAGTACTTC. Amino acid sequence: CASSPRGAGETQYF. The full variable domain, completed using reference TRBV7-3 and TRBJ2-5, is GAGVSQTPSNKVTEKGKYVELRCDPISGHTALYWYRQSLGQGPEFLIYFQGTGAADDSGLPNDRFFAVRPEGSVSTLKIQRTERGDSAVYLCASSPRGAGETQYFGPGTRLLVL.

The chain employs TRBV7-9 and TRBJ2-1, with 8 bases aligning to TRBD1. The ends lost 0 bases at V and 12 bases at J; junction bases unmatched: 7. CDR1 is SEHNR and CDR2 is FQNEAQ in the germline V gene (reference sequence). This CDR3 spans 14 amino acids. DNA for the CDR3: TGTGCCAGCAGCTTAGCGGGACAGGCTTCGGCGCAGTTCTTC. Translating gives CASSLAGQASAQFF.